Listed here are 11 T cell receptor beta chains from one sample, sequenced in a study of breast tumors, draining lymph nodes, adjacent tissues. TCRdb ran MiXCR on the multiplex PCR reads and lists one entry per CDR3 protein. The table includes some 130,000 distinct CDR3 sequences, roughly 21% detected once. Breast cancer patients provided tissue from their axillary draining lymph nodes. The sequenced sample was axillary lymph node tissue. These receptor sequences come from a female donor with breast cancer. Some clones in this sample may be carry-over from other donors' samples.

The sample holds many counts of this clonotype. The chain uses TRBV6-5 and TRBJ1-6; 7 bases align to TRBD1. V was pared by 6 bases and J by 2 bases, with 10 bases of the junction left unmatched. CDR3 size: 17 residues. Germline V lookup: CDR1 MNHEY, CDR2 SVGAGI. The CDR3 DNA is TGTGCCAGCAGGGCCACAGGGGTCAGCGCCTATAATTCACCCCTCCACTTT. Translated: CASRATGVSAYNSPLHF.

In its sample, this clonotype was seen many times. The chain couples TRBV12-3 or TRBV12-4 to TRBJ2-5; D remains unclear. Trimming left V 0 bases short and J 5 bases short, with 4 bases between. The CDR3 runs 12 residues. For the CDR3, the DNA is TGTGCCAGCAGTTTAGCATCGGAGACCCAGTACTTC. It translates to CASSLASETQYF.

There are many counts of this clonotype. The rearrangement uses TRBV6-2 or TRBV6-3 and TRBJ2-7; D perhaps matches TRBD1 (5 bases). V shed 5 bases and J shed 3 bases, with 14 bases lying between them. This CDR3 contains 14 residues. Germline loops: CDR1 MNHEY, CDR2 SVGEGT. The CDR3: CASSPLRTLYEQYF. The CDR3 bases are TGTGCCAGCAGTCCCCTACGGACACTCTACGAGCAGTACTTC.

This clonotype was observed many times. The V gene is TRBV4-2, the J gene TRBJ2-7, with D possibly being TRBD1 (6 bases). V lost 0 bases to trimming and J lost 1 base, with 13 bases between them. From germline, CDR1 is LGHNA and CDR2 YNFKEQ. The CDR3 consists of 16 residues. The CDR3 DNA follows: TGTGCCAGCAGCCAAGATCAGGGGTCTGGGTCCTACGAGCAGTACTTC. It yields the protein CASSQDQGSGSYEQYF.

In its sample, this clonotype was seen many times. The chain carries TRBV2 and TRBJ1-6; weak D call: TRBD1 (6 bases). Germline CDR1 SNHLY, CDR2 FYNNEI. V dropped 3 bases and J dropped 5 bases, with 11 bases sitting between them. This CDR3 is built from 15 residues. The CDR3 sequence: CASSERQEHNSPLHF. CDR3 nucleotides: TGTGCCAGCAGTGAGAGACAGGAACATAATTCACCCCTCCACTTT. The full variable domain, in which reference TRBV2 and TRBJ1-6 provide the parts outside the CDR3, is EPEVTQTPSHQVTQMGQEVILRCVPISNHLYFYWYRQILGQKVEFLVSFYNNEISEKSEIFDDQFSVERPDGSNFTLKIRSTKLEDSAMYFCASSERQEHNSPLHFGNGTRLTVT.

The chain uses TRBV5-1 and TRBJ1-1; tentative D call: TRBD1 (6 bases). Germline V gene sequence: CDR1 SGHRS, CDR2 YFSETQ. Between the trimmed V and J ends, which lost 3 bases and 6 bases, there was a span of 15 bases. CDR3 length: 14 residues. The CDR3 region is CASSSGGAGPEAFF. The CDR3 region has the DNA TGCGCCAGCAGCTCCGGGGGGGCCGGACCTGAAGCTTTCTTT.

Details on this clonotype: This may be a read error: a much more frequent sequence differs by one nucleotide. The chain's CDR3 is CASSHSRGNTIYF. DNA for the CDR3: TGTGCCAGCAGTCACTCGAGAGGAAACACCATATATTTT. The J gene is TRBJ1-3, the V gene TRBV6-5; D uncertain. CDR1 and CDR2 from the germline V gene are MNHEY and SVGAGI. This CDR3 spans 13 amino acids.

Comments on this clonotype: A much larger clone differs from this one at a single base, so this may be a read error. V and J are TRBV6-6 and TRBJ1-3; 11 nucleotides match TRBD1. CDR3 length: 16 residues. Germline V lookup: CDR1 MNHNY, CDR2 SVGAGI (reference sequence). In nucleotides, the CDR3 is TGTGCCGGCAGCTCTAAAGGACAGGGGGCTTTAAACACCATATATTTT. This codes for CAGSSKGQGALNTIYF.

The genes are TRBV4-2 and TRBJ2-5; 8 bases align to TRBD1. The V gene's germline CDR1 is LGHNA and CDR2 YNFKEQ. V lost 1 base and J lost 5; bases outside the gene matches: 9. The CDR3 spans 16 residues. This CDR3 reads CASSQGAGGFGETQYF. The CDR3 DNA follows: TGTGCCAGCAGCCAAGGTGCAGGGGGCTTTGGTGAGACCCAGTACTTC.

The chain joins TRBV19 to TRBJ1-5; 7 bases fit TRBD1. The CDR3 extends over 14 amino acids. Germline assignment: CDR1 LNHDA and CDR2 SQIVND (reference sequence). The V gene end was trimmed by 7 bases and the J gene end by 7 bases; junction bases not matched to a gene: 10. This CDR3 is CASTGGGDYQPQHF. Written as DNA, the CDR3 is TGTGCCAGTACTGGAGGGGGCGATTACCAGCCCCAGCATTTT.

The chain links TRBV5-8 to TRBJ2-2; maybe TRBD2 (6 bases). The length of the CDR3 is 16 residues. Germline CDR1 and CDR2: SGHTS and YDEGEE. Trimming stripped 2 bases from V and 4 bases from J, with 15 bases between. The CDR3, as DNA: TGTGCCAGCAGCTTAGGGTCATCGGGAGTCACCGGGGAGCTGTTTTTT. Its protein is CASSLGSSGVTGELFF.